The T cell receptor beta chain described here comes from a study of blood T cell repertoires in COVID-19. Study as a whole: Sample material is recorded as cDNA or gDNA derived from T cells, B-cell-depleted T cells, or PBMCs.

The data were produced by immunoSEQ multiplex PCR, yet TCRdb's version contains in-frame clones alone and is incomplete. The sample carries 150,000 to 200,000 clones, around 83% recorded once. The CDR3 is 14 residues long. Germline V gene lookup returns CDR1 SNHLY and CDR2 FYNNEI. The ends lost 5 bases at V and 9 bases at J; junction bases unmatched: 6. Sequenced input: peripheral blood. This clonotype was sampled from a woman aged 70-85 years with COVID-19, enrolled during active disease. The gene calls are TRBV2 and TRBJ1-5; 11 bases agree with TRBD1. Here the CDR3 DNA reads TGTGCCAGCAGTACCGGGACAGGGGGAGGGCCCCAGCATTTT. Translating gives CASSTGTGGGPQHF.